This T cell receptor beta chain was sequenced during a study of blood T cell repertoires in COVID-19. The wider study: Whether acute or convalescent, the COVID-19 samples came from the United States, Italy and Spain. T cells, B-cell-depleted T cells, or PBMCs provided the cDNA or gDNA that served as material.

Assay used: immunoSEQ multiplex PCR; TCRdb lists only in-frame clones, some missing. Of fewer than 80,000 clones listed, about 87% were seen once; the top ten hold roughly 9.1%. The CDR3 contains 12 residues. Germline loops: CDR1 MNHNY, CDR2 SVGAGI (reference sequence). V lost 10 bases to trimming and J lost 4 bases; unmatched junction nucleotides: 4. This clone was counted a few times. The clonotype comes from a human donor in a cohort sampled during active COVID-19. The rearrangement links TRBV6-6 to TRBJ1-5; TRBD1 matches 7 bases. Input material: peripheral blood. The CDR3 DNA reads TGTGCCACCAGGGGGGGGAATCAGCCCCAGCATTTT. This codes for CATRGGNQPQHF.